This record covers a single T cell receptor beta chain. These data are taken from a study of blood T cell repertoires in COVID-19. Germline CDR1 LGHDT, CDR2 YNNKEL (reference sequence). Trimming left V 0 bases short and J 3 bases short, with 9 bases between. The CDR3 sequence is 14 residues long. Original processing notes: By means of reference gene primer amplification, nucleated cell counts were estimated. Using immunoSEQ multiplex PCR, the repertoire was profiled, and TCRdb retains in-frame clones only, with some absent. V, J and clone size were drawn from that table, and D and trimming were deduced from the DNA. The data contain 350,000 to 400,000 clones, approximately 84% of them singletons. The study assigned cohorts using participant-reported clinical history.

Sequencing was done on a sample of PBMCs or T cells enriched from blood (not recorded which). This sequence was found in a woman aged 25 to 39 who had recovered from COVID-19. V and J are TRBV3-1 (or the pseudogene TRBV3-2) and TRBJ2-7; D gene ambiguous. CDR3 nucleotide sequence: TGTGCCAGCAGCCAAGATCATAGCTACTACGAGCAGTACTTC. Its translation is CASSQDHSYYEQYF.